The source of this TCR beta chain is a study of shared clonotypes between healthy human individuals. This table comes from immunoSEQ multiplex PCR, and its TCRdb copy is limited to in-frame clones, with some not included. Found here are millions of clones, roughly 92% of them singletons; the top ten hold about 0.13%. V lost 5 bases, J lost 1 base, and 12 bases lay in between. From germline, CDR1 is SGHNT and CDR2 YYREEE (reference sequence). The CDR3 length is 14 residues. The receptor was isolated from a man aged 18 to 29 in good health. Input material: naive CD4+ T cells sorted from blood. Subset given: CD45RA+ positively selected. The chain joins TRBV5-4 to TRBJ1-1, with a weak D call TRBD1 (6 bases). CDR3 DNA: TGTGCCAGCAGTCATGACAGGACGAACACTGAAGCTTTCTTT. This translates into CASSHDRTNTEAFF.